This TCR beta chain was sequenced during a study of blood T cell repertoires in COVID-19. Here immunoSEQ multiplex PCR was the method, and the copy in TCRdb shows in-frame clones only, minus some. The table lists fewer than 150,000 clones, approximately 84% of them singletons. The germline V gene encodes CDR1 LGHDT and CDR2 YNNKEL (reference sequence). The CDR3 extends over 13 amino acids. The V gene lost 5 bases and the J gene lost 1 base, with 9 bases spanning the gap. Regarding this clone: A much larger clone lies one base from this, so it may be a read error.

The TCR originated in a woman younger than 45 who had recovered from COVID-19. The source material was peripheral blood. V gene TRBV3-1 (or the pseudogene TRBV3-2) combines with J gene TRBJ2-7; TRBD2 might be the D (6 bases). The CDR3 is CASSSRGSYEQYF. The CDR3 DNA is TGTGCCAGCAGCTCCCGGGGGTCCTACGAGCAGTACTTC.